This entry concerns a single TCR beta chain. Its specificity is unknown. This CDR3 region has 15 residues. CDR1 LNHDA and CDR2 SQIVND come from the germline V gene (reference sequence). V lost 7 bases, J lost 3 bases, and 17 bases lay in between. Some second doses came at about 4 weeks and others at about 12 weeks; these were pooled. The data were taken from a study of T cell responses to AZD1222 COVID-19 vaccine. Findings and caveats of the study: Scientists sampled the repertoires only once the peak T cell response had passed. Donors were largely white British and mainly female; clonal diversity was possibly underestimated. Researchers report vaccine-associated CD4 TCRs spanning spike, with dominance at 160-218 and 743-854.

TCRdb's table, derived via immunoSEQ multiplex PCR, lists solely in-frame clones and lacks some. The sample contains about 140,000 clones, approximately 91% of which appear only once. This sequence was found in an adult who received the AZD1222 COVID-19 vaccine. The source material was peripheral blood, sampled 28 days after the second AZD1222 dose. This chain connects TRBV19 to TRBJ2-3; D might be TRBD1 or TRBD2, each matching 5 bases. CDR3 loop: CASNRIGQRTDTQYF. CDR3 bases: TGTGCCAGTAACAGGATAGGGCAGCGGACAGATACGCAGTATTTT. Full variable domain (rest looked up from reference TRBV19 and TRBJ2-3): DGGITQSPKYLFRKEGQNVTLSCEQNLNHDAMYWYRQDPGQGLRLIYYSQIVNDFQKGDIAEGYSVSREKKESFPLTVTSAQKNPTAFYLCASNRIGQRTDTQYFGPGTRLTVL.